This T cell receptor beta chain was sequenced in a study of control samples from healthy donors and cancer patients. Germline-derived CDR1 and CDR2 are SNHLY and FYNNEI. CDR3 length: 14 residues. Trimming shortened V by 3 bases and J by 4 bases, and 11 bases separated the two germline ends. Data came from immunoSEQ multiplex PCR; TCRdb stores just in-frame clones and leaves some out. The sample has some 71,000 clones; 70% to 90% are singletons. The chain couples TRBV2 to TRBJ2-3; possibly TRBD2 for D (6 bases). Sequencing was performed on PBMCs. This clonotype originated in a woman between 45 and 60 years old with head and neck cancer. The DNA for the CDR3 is TGTGCCAGCAGTGAGGAGGGGCTCTCAGATACGCAGTATTTT. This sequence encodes CASSEEGLSDTQYF. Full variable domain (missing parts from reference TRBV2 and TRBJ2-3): EPEVTQTPSHQVTQMGQEVILRCVPISNHLYFYWYRQILGQKVEFLVSFYNNEISEKSEIFDDQFSVERPDGSNFTLKIRSTKLEDSAMYFCASSEEGLSDTQYFGPGTRLTVL.